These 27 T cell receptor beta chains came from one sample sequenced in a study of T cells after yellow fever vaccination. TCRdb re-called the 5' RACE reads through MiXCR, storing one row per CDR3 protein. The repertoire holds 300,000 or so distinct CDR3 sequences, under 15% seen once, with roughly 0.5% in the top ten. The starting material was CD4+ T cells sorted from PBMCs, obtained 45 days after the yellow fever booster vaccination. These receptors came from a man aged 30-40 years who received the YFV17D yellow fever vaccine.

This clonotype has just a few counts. Here the CDR3 DNA reads TGCAGTGCTTCAGGGGGGGCAGGGGGCCCCAAAAACATTCAGTACTTC. It encodes CSASGGAGGPKNIQYF. The genes are TRBV20-1 and TRBJ2-4; a possible D gene is TRBD1 (8 bases). The germline V gene has CDR1 DFQATT and CDR2 SNEGSKA (reference sequence). Trimming removed 5 bases at V and 2 bases at J, with 19 bases between. The CDR3 is 16 residues long.

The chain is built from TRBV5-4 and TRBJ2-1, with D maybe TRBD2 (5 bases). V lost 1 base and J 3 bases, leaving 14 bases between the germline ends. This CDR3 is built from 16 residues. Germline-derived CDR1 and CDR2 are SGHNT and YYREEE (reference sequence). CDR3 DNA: TGTGCCAGCAGCTTGCCCTCCGGGAAGGTCTACAATGAGCAGTTCTTC. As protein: CASSLPSGKVYNEQFF.

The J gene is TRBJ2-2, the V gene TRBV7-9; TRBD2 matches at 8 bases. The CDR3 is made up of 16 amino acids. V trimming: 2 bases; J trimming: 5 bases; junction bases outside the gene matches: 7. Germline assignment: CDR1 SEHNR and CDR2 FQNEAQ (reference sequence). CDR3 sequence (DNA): TGTGCCAGCAGCTTATTTGGCGGGAGGAGGACCGGGGAGCTGTTTTTT. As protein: CASSLFGGRRTGELFF. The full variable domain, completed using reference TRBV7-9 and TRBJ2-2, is DTGVSQNPRHKITKRGQNVTFRCDPISEHNRLYWYRQTLGQGPEFLTYFQNEAQLEKSRLLSDRFSAERPKGSFSTLEIQRTEQGDSAMYLCASSLFGGRRTGELFFGEGSRLTVL.

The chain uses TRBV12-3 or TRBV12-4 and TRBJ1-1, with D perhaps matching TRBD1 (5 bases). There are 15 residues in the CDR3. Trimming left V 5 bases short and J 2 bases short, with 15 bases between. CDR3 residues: CASSPLWRGNTEAFF. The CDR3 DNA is TGTGCCAGCAGTCCTTTGTGGAGGGGAAACACTGAAGCTTTCTTT.

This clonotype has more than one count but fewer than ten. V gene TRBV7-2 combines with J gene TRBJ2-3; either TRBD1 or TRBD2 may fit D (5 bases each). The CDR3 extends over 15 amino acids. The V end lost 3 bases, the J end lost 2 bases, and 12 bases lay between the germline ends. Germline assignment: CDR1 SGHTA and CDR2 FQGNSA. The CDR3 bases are TGTGCCAGCAGCTTGTATGGGACGAACACAGATACGCAGTATTTT. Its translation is CASSLYGTNTDTQYF.

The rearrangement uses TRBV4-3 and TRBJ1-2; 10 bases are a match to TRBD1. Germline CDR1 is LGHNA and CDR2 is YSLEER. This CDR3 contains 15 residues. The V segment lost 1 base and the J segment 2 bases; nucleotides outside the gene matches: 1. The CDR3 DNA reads TGCGCCAGCAGCCAAGGGGACAGGGGAAACTATGGCTACACCTTC. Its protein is CASSQGDRGNYGYTF.

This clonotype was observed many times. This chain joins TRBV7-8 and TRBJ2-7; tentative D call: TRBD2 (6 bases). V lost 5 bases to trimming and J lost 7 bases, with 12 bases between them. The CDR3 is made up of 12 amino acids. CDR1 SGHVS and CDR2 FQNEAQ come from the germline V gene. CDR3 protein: CASSPVAGEQYF. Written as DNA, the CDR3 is TGTGCCAGCAGCCCTGTTGCGGGGGAGCAGTACTTC.

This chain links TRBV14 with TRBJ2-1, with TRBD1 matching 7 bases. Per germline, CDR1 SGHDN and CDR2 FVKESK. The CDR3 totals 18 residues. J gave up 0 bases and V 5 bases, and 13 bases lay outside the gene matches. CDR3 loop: CASSAVPTRGYSYNEQFF. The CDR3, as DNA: TGTGCCAGCAGCGCCGTCCCAACCAGGGGGTACTCCTACAATGAGCAGTTCTTC.

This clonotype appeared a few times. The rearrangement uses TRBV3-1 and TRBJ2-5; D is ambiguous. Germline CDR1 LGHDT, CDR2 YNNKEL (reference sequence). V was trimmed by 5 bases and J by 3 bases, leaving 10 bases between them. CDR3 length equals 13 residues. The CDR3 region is CASSKQFKETQYF. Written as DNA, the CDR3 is TGTGCCAGCAGCAAACAATTTAAAGAGACCCAGTACTTC.

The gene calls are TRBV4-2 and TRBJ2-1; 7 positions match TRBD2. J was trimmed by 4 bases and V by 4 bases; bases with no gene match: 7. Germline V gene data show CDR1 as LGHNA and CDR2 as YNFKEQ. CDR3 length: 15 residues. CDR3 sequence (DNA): TGTGCCAGCAGCCCCCGGGCTAGCGGTTACAATGAGCAGTTCTTC. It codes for CASSPRASGYNEQFF.

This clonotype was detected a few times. CDR3 DNA: TGTGCCAGCAGCCTGGACAGGAATGGAGAGACCCAGTACTTC. It translates to CASSLDRNGETQYF. The chain uses TRBV7-2 and TRBJ2-5, with TRBD1 matching 7 bases. This CDR3 has 14 residues. The junction had 7 bases not matched to a gene; V was cut back by 5 bases and J by 4 bases. Looked up from germline, CDR1 is SGHTA and CDR2 is FQGNSA.

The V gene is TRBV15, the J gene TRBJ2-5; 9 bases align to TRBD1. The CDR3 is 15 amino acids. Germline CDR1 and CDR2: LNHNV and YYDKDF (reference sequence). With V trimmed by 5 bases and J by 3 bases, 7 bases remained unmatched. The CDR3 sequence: CATSPSWDREETQYF. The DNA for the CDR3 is TGTGCCACCAGCCCGTCTTGGGACAGGGAAGAGACCCAGTACTTC.

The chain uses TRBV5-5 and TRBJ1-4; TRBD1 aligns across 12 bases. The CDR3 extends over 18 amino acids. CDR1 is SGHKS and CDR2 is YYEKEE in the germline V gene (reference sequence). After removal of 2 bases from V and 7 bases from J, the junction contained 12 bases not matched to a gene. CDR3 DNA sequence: TGTGCCAGCAGCTTCGCGACCGGGACAGGGGGCGCTTCTGAAAAACTGTTTTTT. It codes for CASSFATGTGGASEKLFF.

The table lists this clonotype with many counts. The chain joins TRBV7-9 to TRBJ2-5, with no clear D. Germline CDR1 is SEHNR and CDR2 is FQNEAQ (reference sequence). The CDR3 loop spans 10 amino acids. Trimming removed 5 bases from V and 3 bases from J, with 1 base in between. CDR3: CASSEETQYF. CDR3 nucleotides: TGTGCCAGCAGCGAAGAGACCCAGTACTTC.

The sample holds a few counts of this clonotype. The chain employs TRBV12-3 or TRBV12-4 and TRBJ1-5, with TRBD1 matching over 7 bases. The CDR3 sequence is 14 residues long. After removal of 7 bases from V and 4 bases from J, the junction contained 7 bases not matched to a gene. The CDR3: CASTPQGGNQPQHF. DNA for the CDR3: TGTGCCAGCACTCCCCAGGGGGGGAATCAGCCCCAGCATTTT.

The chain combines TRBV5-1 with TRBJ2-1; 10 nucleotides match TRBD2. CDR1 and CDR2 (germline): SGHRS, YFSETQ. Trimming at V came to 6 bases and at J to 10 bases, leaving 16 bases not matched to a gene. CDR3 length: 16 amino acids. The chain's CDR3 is CASMSPSGRKAGEQFF. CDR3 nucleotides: TGCGCCAGCATGTCCCCTAGCGGGAGAAAGGCAGGGGAGCAGTTCTTC.

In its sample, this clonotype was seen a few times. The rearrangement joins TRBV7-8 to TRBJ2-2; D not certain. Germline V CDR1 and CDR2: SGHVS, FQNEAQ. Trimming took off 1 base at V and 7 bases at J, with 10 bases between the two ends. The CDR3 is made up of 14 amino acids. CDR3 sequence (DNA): TGTGCCAGCAGCTTAGTCCTAGGAGTCGGGGAGCTGTTTTTT. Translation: CASSLVLGVGELFF.

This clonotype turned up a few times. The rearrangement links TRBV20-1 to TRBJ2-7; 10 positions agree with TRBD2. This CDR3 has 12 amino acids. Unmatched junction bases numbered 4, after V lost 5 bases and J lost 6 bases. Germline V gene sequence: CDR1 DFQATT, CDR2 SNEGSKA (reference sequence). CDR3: CSAYSGRSEQYF. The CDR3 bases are TGCAGTGCTTATAGCGGGAGGAGCGAGCAGTACTTC.

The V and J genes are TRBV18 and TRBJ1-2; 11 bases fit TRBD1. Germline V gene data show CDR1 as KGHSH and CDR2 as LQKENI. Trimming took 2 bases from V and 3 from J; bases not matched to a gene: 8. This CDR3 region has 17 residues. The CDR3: CASSPAAGTGGDYGYTF. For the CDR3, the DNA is TGTGCCAGCTCACCAGCCGCCGGGACAGGGGGAGACTATGGCTACACCTTC.

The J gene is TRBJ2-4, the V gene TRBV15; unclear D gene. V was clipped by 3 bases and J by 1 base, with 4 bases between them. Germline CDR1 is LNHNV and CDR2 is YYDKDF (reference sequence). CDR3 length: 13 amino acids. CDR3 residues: CATSRDAKNIQYF. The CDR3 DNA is TGTGCCACCAGCAGGGACGCCAAAAACATTCAGTACTTC.

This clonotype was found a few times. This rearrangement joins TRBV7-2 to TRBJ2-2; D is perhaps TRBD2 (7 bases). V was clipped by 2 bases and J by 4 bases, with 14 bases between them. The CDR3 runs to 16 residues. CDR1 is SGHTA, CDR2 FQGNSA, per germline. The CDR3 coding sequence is TGTGCCAGCAGCTTATACCGGGGGGCGGGCACCGGGGAGCTGTTTTTT. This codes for CASSLYRGAGTGELFF.

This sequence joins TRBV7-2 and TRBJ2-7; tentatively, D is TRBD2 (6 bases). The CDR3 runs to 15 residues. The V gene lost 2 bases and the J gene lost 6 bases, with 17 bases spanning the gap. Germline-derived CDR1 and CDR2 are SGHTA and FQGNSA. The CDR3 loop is CASSLFGGNDAEQYF. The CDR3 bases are TGTGCCAGCAGCTTATTTGGCGGGAACGATGCCGAGCAGTACTTC.

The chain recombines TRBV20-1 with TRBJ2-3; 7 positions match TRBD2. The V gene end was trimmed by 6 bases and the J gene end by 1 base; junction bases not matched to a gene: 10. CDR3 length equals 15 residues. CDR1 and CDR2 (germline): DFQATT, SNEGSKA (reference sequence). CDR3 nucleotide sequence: TGCAGTGCCCAGAGGCCTAGCGGCCGCACAGATACGCAGTATTTT. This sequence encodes CSAQRPSGRTDTQYF.

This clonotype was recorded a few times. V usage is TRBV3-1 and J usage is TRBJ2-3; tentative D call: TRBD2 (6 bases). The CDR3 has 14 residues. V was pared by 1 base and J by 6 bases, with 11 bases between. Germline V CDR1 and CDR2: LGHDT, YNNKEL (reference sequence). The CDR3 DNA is TGTGCCAGCAGCCAAGCCGGGAGTCCGGATACGCAGTATTTT. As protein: CASSQAGSPDTQYF.

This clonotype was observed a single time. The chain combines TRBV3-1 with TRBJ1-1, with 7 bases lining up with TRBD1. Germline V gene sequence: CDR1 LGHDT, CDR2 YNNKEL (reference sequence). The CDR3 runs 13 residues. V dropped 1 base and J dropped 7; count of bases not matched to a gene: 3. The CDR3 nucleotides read TGTGCCAGCAGCCAAGGAAGGGGGCTTGAAGCTTTCTTT. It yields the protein CASSQGRGLEAFF.

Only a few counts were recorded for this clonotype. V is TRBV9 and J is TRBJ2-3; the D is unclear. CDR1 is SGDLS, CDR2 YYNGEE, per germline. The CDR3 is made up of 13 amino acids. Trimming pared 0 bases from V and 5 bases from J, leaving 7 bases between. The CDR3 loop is CASSVAGVDTQYF. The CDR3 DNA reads TGTGCCAGCAGCGTAGCTGGGGTAGATACGCAGTATTTT.

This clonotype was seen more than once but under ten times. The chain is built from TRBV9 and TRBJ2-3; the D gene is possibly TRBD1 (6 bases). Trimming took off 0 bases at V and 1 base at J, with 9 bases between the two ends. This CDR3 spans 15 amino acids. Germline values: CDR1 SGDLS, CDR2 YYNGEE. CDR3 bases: TGTGCCAGCAGCGTAGTAGGGGGTGGCACAGATACGCAGTATTTT. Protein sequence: CASSVVGGGTDTQYF.